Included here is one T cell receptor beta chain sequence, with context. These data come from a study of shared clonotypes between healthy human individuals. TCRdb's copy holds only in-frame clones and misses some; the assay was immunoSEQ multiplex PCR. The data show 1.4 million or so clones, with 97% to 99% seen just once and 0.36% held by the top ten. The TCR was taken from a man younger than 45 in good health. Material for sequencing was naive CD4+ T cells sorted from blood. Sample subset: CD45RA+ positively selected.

CDR3 DNA sequence: TGTGCCAGCAGCCCGGACAGGGCTTTCTATGGCTACACCTTC. Protein product: CASSPDRAFYGYTF. The rearrangement uses TRBV7-9 and TRBJ1-2; 8 nucleotides align to TRBD1. The CDR3 is made up of 14 amino acids. Trimming cost V 5 bases and J 4 bases; bases outside gene matches: 6. Looked up from germline, CDR1 is SEHNR and CDR2 is FQNEAQ (reference sequence).